A selection of T cell receptor beta chains follows, all from one sample in a study of T cell repertoires in cytomegalovirus infection. Using its own MiXCR run on the reads, TCRdb lists one record per CDR3 protein. The repertoire has fewer than 200,000 distinct CDR3 sequences, 7.5% to 10% of them found once; the top ten carry roughly 5%. The source material was PBMCs. The origin of the receptors is a human donor in good health (CMV status not recorded). Some clones in this sample may be carry-over from other donors' samples. Each CDR3 is given with its conserved first and last residue. Each record gives: clone size, V gene, J gene, D gene, CDR3 DNA, CDR3 protein. A D gene is named only where the DNA matches it firmly. Clone sizes are given selectively: once, few, many, or a class where the clone is expanded.

few	TRBV7-9	TRBJ2-3	-	TGTGCCAGCAGCCCACGACCTAGCTGGGGGATTAGCACAGATACGCAGTATTTT	CASSPRPSWGISTDTQYF
many	TRBV7-9	TRBJ2-3	-	TGTGCCAGCAGCCCCTCAGCAGATACGCAGTATTTT	CASSPSADTQYF
many	TRBV11-2	TRBJ2-5	TRBD2	TGTGCCAGCAGCTTAGTCCTAGCGGGGTACCAAGAGACCCAGTACTTC	CASSLVLAGYQETQYF
many	TRBV7-6	TRBJ2-2	-	TGTGCCAGCAGCTTAGTTGGCTCCGGGGAGCTGTTTTTT	CASSLVGSGELFF
-	TRBV6-2/TRBV6-3	TRBJ1-5	-	TGTGCCAGCAGCACCGACAGGCAGAATAGCAATCAGCCCCAGCATTTT	CASSTDRQNSNQPQHF
-	TRBV28	TRBJ2-2	TRBD2	TGTGCCAGCAGTTCACTCGCACTACTAGCGGGCATTAACACCGGGGAGCTGTTTTTT	CASSSLALLAGINTGELFF
-	TRBV27	TRBJ2-2	-	TGTGCCAGCAGTCCCCGTGGGATCAACACCGGGGAGCTGTTTTTT	CASSPRGINTGELFF
-	TRBV18	TRBJ2-7	TRBD2	TGTGCCAGCTCACCTCTCCGGACTAGCGGGACCTCCTACGAGCAGTACTTC	CASSPLRTSGTSYEQYF
-	TRBV15	TRBJ1-1	TRBD1	TGTGCCACCAGCCGAGGGGGCTTCAACACTGAAGCTTTCTTT	CATSRGGFNTEAFF
many	TRBV27	TRBJ2-1	TRBD2	TGTGCCAGCAGTTCCATCCTAGCGGGGGTCTCCTACAATGAGCAGTTCTTC	CASSSILAGVSYNEQFF
-	TRBV4-1	TRBJ1-6	TRBD1	TGCGCCAGCAGCCAGTATGCCGGGACAGTTAATTCACCCCTCCACTTT	CASSQYAGTVNSPLHF
many	TRBV7-3	TRBJ2-6	-	TGTGCCAGCAGCCTGGACAGTTCTGCGAGTGGGGCCAACGTCCTGACTTTC	CASSLDSSASGANVLTF
many	TRBV19	TRBJ2-4	TRBD2	TGTGCCAGTAGCCCCGCGACTAGCGGGAGTTCCGGCATTCAGTACTTC	CASSPATSGSSGIQYF
-	TRBV28	TRBJ1-2	-	TGTGCCAGCAGTTTATGGGATGGCTACACCTTC	CASSLWDGYTF
many	TRBV20-1	TRBJ2-3	-	TGCAGTGCCCCAAGGGGCAGAAACACAGATACGCAGTATTTT	CSAPRGRNTDTQYF
many	TRBV7-9	TRBJ1-5	-	TGTGCCAGCAGTCCAGGGGGCAATCAGCCCCAGCATTTT	CASSPGGNQPQHF
few	TRBV5-4	TRBJ2-5	-	TGTGCCAGCAGCGAAAGGGGGGGGCTGGTAGCAGAGACCCAGTACTTC	CASSERGGLVAETQYF
-	TRBV7-9	TRBJ2-1	-	TGTGCCAGCAGCATAGAGGGACAATACAATGAGCAGTTCTTC	CASSIEGQYNEQFF
once	TRBV12-3/TRBV12-4	TRBJ1-5	-	TGTGCCAGCAGTTCGGTGGTGGGAAATAATCAGCCCCAGCATTTT	CASSSVVGNNQPQHF
many	TRBV7-2	TRBJ2-3	TRBD2	TGTGCCAGCAGCTTATCCCGGGGGGGCATCGGCACAGATACGCAGTATTTT	CASSLSRGGIGTDTQYF
few	TRBV6-2/TRBV6-3	TRBJ2-7	-	TGTGCCAGCAGTTACGACAGTTACTACGAGCAGTACTTC	CASSYDSYYEQYF
few	TRBV13	TRBJ2-5	TRBD1	TGTGCCAGCAGTTCAACAGGGGGCGGCTTTGAGACCCAGTACTTC	CASSSTGGGFETQYF
many	TRBV5-6	TRBJ1-2	TRBD1	TGTGCCAGCAGCTCAGGACAGGGGGAGTATGGCTACACCTTC	CASSSGQGEYGYTF
many	TRBV12-3/TRBV12-4	TRBJ1-2	-	TGTGCCAGCAGTTTGGGTGACAGCATAAATGGCTACACCTTC	CASSLGDSINGYTF
few	TRBV5-4	TRBJ2-1	TRBD2	TGTGCCAGCAGCTCAGGGACTAGCGGGCGTCACAATGAGCAGTTCTTC	CASSSGTSGRHNEQFF
many	TRBV7-6	TRBJ2-1	TRBD2	TGTGCCAGCAGCTTCTCAGCGGGAGATGGGATTGAGCAGTTCTTC	CASSFSAGDGIEQFF
few	TRBV10-3	TRBJ2-1	TRBD2	TGTGCCATCAGCCCCAGGGACCGCCGACTAGCGGGACTAAACAATGAGCAGTTCTTC	CAISPRDRRLAGLNNEQFF
many	TRBV6-5	TRBJ1-2	TRBD1	TGTGCCAGCAGTTATGGGACAGGGACCACTGGCTACACCTTC	CASSYGTGTTGYTF
many	TRBV18	TRBJ2-1	TRBD2	TGTGCCAGCGCCGGGACTAGCGGTTACAATGAGCAGTTCTTC	CASAGTSGYNEQFF
few	TRBV15	TRBJ2-1	-	TGTGCCACCAGCAGAGATGCCGGGACCCCCTTACAGGCCTTC	CATSRDAGTPLQAF